Listed below are T cell receptor beta chains from one sample, sequenced in a study of CD8 T cells in ankylosing spondylitis. TCRdb called the 5' RACE reads again in MiXCR, with one record for every CDR3 protein. The sample lists 20,000 to 30,000 distinct CDR3 sequences; 10% to 15% were seen once. The sequenced material came from blood. The receptors were sampled from a male donor with ankylosing spondylitis or in good health (not recorded which). The CDR3 runs from the conserved cysteine through the conserved F or W. D genes are given only for firm matches. Not every row has a clone size; where given, it reads once, few, many or a size class.

d_gene: -; j_gene: TRBJ1-1; len: 14; abundance: many; v_gene: TRBV20-1; CDR3aa: CSAEGGGMNTEAFF; CDR3nt: TGCAGTGCAGAAGGCGGGGGGATGAACACTGAAGCTTTCTTT
d_gene: -; j_gene: TRBJ2-7; len: 14; abundance: -; v_gene: TRBV28; CDR3aa: CASSLGGSPYEQYF; CDR3nt: TGTGCCAGCAGTTTAGGCGGGTCCCCCTACGAGCAGTACTTC
d_gene: TRBD2; j_gene: TRBJ2-1; len: 14; abundance: -; v_gene: TRBV5-1; CDR3aa: CASRAGGPYNEQFF; CDR3nt: TGCGCCAGCAGGGCGGGGGGCCCTTACAATGAGCAGTTCTTC
d_gene: -; j_gene: TRBJ2-2; len: 16; abundance: -; v_gene: TRBV27; CDR3aa: CASSLSGRTNTGELFF; CDR3nt: TGTGCCAGCAGTCTCTCAGGGAGAACGAACACCGGGGAGCTGTTTTTT
d_gene: -; j_gene: TRBJ1-1; len: 12; abundance: many; v_gene: TRBV9; CDR3aa: CASSPAGDGAFF; CDR3nt: TGTGCCAGCAGCCCAGCGGGGGATGGAGCTTTCTTT
d_gene: -; j_gene: TRBJ1-1; len: 14; abundance: few; v_gene: TRBV6-1; CDR3aa: CASSRTGENTEAFF; CDR3nt: TGTGCCAGCAGCCGCACGGGGGAGAACACTGAAGCTTTCTTT
d_gene: TRBD2; j_gene: TRBJ2-2; len: 13; abundance: few; v_gene: TRBV28; CDR3aa: CAGSGRALGELFF; CDR3nt: TGTGCCGGTAGCGGGAGGGCCCTCGGGGAGCTGTTTTTT
d_gene: TRBD2; j_gene: TRBJ2-1; len: 18; abundance: many; v_gene: TRBV20-1; CDR3aa: CSARDPGLAGGSYNEQFF; CDR3nt: TGCAGTGCTAGAGATCCCGGACTAGCGGGAGGCTCCTACAATGAGCAGTTCTTC
d_gene: -; j_gene: TRBJ1-4; len: 15; abundance: few; v_gene: TRBV4-3; CDR3aa: CASSQGGPGREKLFF; CDR3nt: TGCGCCAGCAGCCAGGGGGGCCCCGGGCGAGAAAAACTGTTTTTT
d_gene: -; j_gene: TRBJ2-3; len: 13; abundance: -; v_gene: TRBV29-1; CDR3aa: CSVVRWETDTQYF; CDR3nt: TGCAGCGTGGTGAGGTGGGAGACAGATACGCAGTATTTT
d_gene: TRBD2; j_gene: TRBJ2-7; len: 14; abundance: many; v_gene: TRBV13; CDR3aa: CASSLASGTYEQYF; CDR3nt: TGTGCCAGCAGCTTAGCTAGCGGGACCTACGAGCAGTACTTC
d_gene: -; j_gene: TRBJ1-5; len: 13; abundance: many; v_gene: TRBV7-3; CDR3aa: CASSLGPGQPQHF; CDR3nt: TGTGCCAGCAGCTTAGGTCCAGGTCAGCCCCAGCATTTT
d_gene: -; j_gene: TRBJ2-1; len: 14; abundance: -; v_gene: TRBV20-1; CDR3aa: CSATGLLSYNEQFF; CDR3nt: TGCAGTGCAACGGGGCTACTCTCCTACAATGAGCAGTTCTTC
d_gene: -; j_gene: TRBJ1-5; len: 20; abundance: -; v_gene: TRBV6-2/TRBV6-3; CDR3aa: CASSYSITRGTDLSNQPQHF; CDR3nt: TGTGCCAGCAGTTACTCGATCACCCGAGGGACGGACCTTAGCAATCAGCCCCAGCATTTT
d_gene: TRBD2; j_gene: TRBJ2-7; len: 17; abundance: many; v_gene: TRBV11-2; CDR3aa: CASSFRRLAGTVDEQYF; CDR3nt: TGTGCCAGCAGCTTCCGTCGACTAGCGGGAACGGTCGACGAGCAGTACTTC
d_gene: TRBD2; j_gene: TRBJ2-1; len: 13; abundance: medium-sized; v_gene: TRBV11-2; CDR3aa: CASSDTSANEQFF; CDR3nt: TGTGCCAGCAGCGATACTAGCGCCAATGAGCAGTTCTTC
d_gene: -; j_gene: TRBJ2-3; len: 14; abundance: many; v_gene: TRBV7-6; CDR3aa: CASSLSSAPDTQYF; CDR3nt: TGTGCCAGCAGCTTATCCAGCGCCCCGGATACGCAGTATTTT
d_gene: -; j_gene: TRBJ2-2; len: 16; abundance: -; v_gene: TRBV20-1; CDR3aa: CSARGLQDSNTGELFF; CDR3nt: TGCAGTGCTAGAGGGCTACAGGATTCGAACACCGGGGAGCTGTTTTTT
d_gene: TRBD2; j_gene: TRBJ2-1; len: 14; abundance: -; v_gene: TRBV29-1; CDR3aa: CSVVSSGAYNEQFF; CDR3nt: TGCAGCGTTGTATCCAGCGGGGCTTACAATGAGCAGTTCTTC
d_gene: -; j_gene: TRBJ1-1; len: 14; abundance: many; v_gene: TRBV4-1; CDR3aa: CASSPYGQNTEAFF; CDR3nt: TGCGCCAGCAGCCCCTACGGTCAGAACACTGAAGCTTTCTTT
d_gene: -; j_gene: TRBJ1-5; len: 15; abundance: few; v_gene: TRBV6-6; CDR3aa: CASSYSSWGNQPQHF; CDR3nt: TGTGCCAGCAGTTACTCGAGTTGGGGCAATCAGCCCCAGCATTTT
d_gene: -; j_gene: TRBJ2-3; len: 13; abundance: many; v_gene: TRBV29-1; CDR3aa: CSGRGSPTDTQYF; CDR3nt: TGCAGCGGTCGCGGCAGCCCCACAGATACGCAGTATTTT
d_gene: -; j_gene: TRBJ2-2; len: 15; abundance: few; v_gene: TRBV5-1; CDR3aa: CASSLRDLNTGELFF; CDR3nt: TGCGCCAGCAGCTTGCGGGACCTCAACACCGGGGAGCTGTTTTTT
d_gene: -; j_gene: TRBJ2-1; len: 13; abundance: few; v_gene: TRBV11-2; CDR3aa: CASSLFLAGEQFF; CDR3nt: TGTGCCAGCAGCTTATTTCTCGCGGGAGAGCAGTTCTTC
d_gene: -; j_gene: TRBJ1-1; len: 14; abundance: many; v_gene: TRBV6-2/TRBV6-3; CDR3aa: CASNLATEYPEAFF; CDR3nt: TGTGCCAGCAACCTCGCGACCGAATACCCTGAAGCTTTCTTT
d_gene: TRBD1; j_gene: TRBJ1-1; len: 16; abundance: few; v_gene: TRBV5-1; CDR3aa: CASSWGQGARNTEAFF; CDR3nt: TGCGCCAGCAGCTGGGGACAGGGGGCGAGAAACACTGAAGCTTTCTTT
d_gene: -; j_gene: TRBJ2-5; len: 13; abundance: few; v_gene: TRBV28; CDR3aa: CASHSRGRETQYF; CDR3nt: TGTGCCAGCCATTCCAGGGGGAGGGAGACCCAGTACTTC
d_gene: -; j_gene: TRBJ1-5; len: 15; abundance: -; v_gene: TRBV7-2; CDR3aa: CASSPAIGEDQPQHF; CDR3nt: TGTGCCAGCAGCCCCGCTATAGGGGAGGATCAGCCCCAGCATTTT
d_gene: TRBD2; j_gene: TRBJ2-2; len: 14; abundance: -; v_gene: TRBV4-2; CDR3aa: CASSQDSGGGELFF; CDR3nt: TGTGCCAGCAGCCAAGATTCGGGAGGCGGGGAGCTGTTTTTT
d_gene: TRBD2; j_gene: TRBJ2-1; len: 15; abundance: many; v_gene: TRBV20-1; CDR3aa: CSASPSGLAGSEQFF; CDR3nt: TGCAGTGCTAGTCCTAGCGGGCTAGCGGGATCTGAGCAGTTCTTC
d_gene: TRBD1; j_gene: TRBJ2-1; len: 14; abundance: few; v_gene: TRBV10-3; CDR3aa: CAISGGQDGNEQFF; CDR3nt: TGTGCCATCAGTGGAGGACAGGATGGCAATGAGCAGTTCTTC
d_gene: -; j_gene: TRBJ1-1; len: 13; abundance: many; v_gene: TRBV10-3; CDR3aa: CATAGQSNLEAFF; CDR3nt: TGTGCCACAGCCGGACAGTCGAATTTAGAAGCTTTCTTT
d_gene: -; j_gene: TRBJ2-3; len: 16; abundance: many; v_gene: TRBV24-1; CDR3aa: CATSARSPRDEDTQYF; CDR3nt: TGTGCCACCAGTGCTCGATCACCCCGGGACGAGGATACGCAGTATTTT
d_gene: -; j_gene: TRBJ2-1; len: 15; abundance: many; v_gene: TRBV6-6; CDR3aa: CASRGTPGDYNEQFF; CDR3nt: TGTGCCAGTCGGGGGACGCCTGGTGACTACAATGAGCAGTTCTTC
d_gene: -; j_gene: TRBJ1-1; len: 14; abundance: few; v_gene: TRBV5-1; CDR3aa: CASSPGLIGTEAFF; CDR3nt: TGCGCCAGCAGCCCGGGACTCATCGGAACTGAAGCTTTCTTT
d_gene: -; j_gene: TRBJ1-3; len: 12; abundance: many; v_gene: TRBV7-2; CDR3aa: CASTQGGNTIYF; CDR3nt: TGTGCCAGCACGCAAGGGGGAAACACCATATATTTT
d_gene: -; j_gene: TRBJ2-7; len: 13; abundance: -; v_gene: TRBV20-1; CDR3aa: CSASPDGSYEQYF; CDR3nt: TGCAGTGCTAGCCCCGACGGTTCCTACGAGCAGTACTTC
d_gene: TRBD1; j_gene: TRBJ1-1; len: 14; abundance: -; v_gene: TRBV7-2; CDR3aa: CASSRDRKNTEAFF; CDR3nt: TGTGCCAGCAGCAGGGACAGGAAGAACACTGAAGCTTTCTTT
d_gene: -; j_gene: TRBJ2-3; len: 13; abundance: few; v_gene: TRBV4-3; CDR3aa: CASSQSQADTQYF; CDR3nt: TGCGCCAGCAGCCAATCACAGGCAGATACGCAGTATTTT
d_gene: TRBD1; j_gene: TRBJ2-2; len: 15; abundance: few; v_gene: TRBV20-1; CDR3aa: CSARQKQGITGELFF; CDR3nt: TGCAGTGCTAGACAAAAACAGGGGATTACCGGGGAGCTGTTTTTT
d_gene: TRBD1; j_gene: TRBJ2-3; len: 15; abundance: -; v_gene: TRBV11-2; CDR3aa: CASSPDRADTDTQYF; CDR3nt: TGTGCCAGCAGCCCAGACAGGGCTGACACAGATACGCAGTATTTT